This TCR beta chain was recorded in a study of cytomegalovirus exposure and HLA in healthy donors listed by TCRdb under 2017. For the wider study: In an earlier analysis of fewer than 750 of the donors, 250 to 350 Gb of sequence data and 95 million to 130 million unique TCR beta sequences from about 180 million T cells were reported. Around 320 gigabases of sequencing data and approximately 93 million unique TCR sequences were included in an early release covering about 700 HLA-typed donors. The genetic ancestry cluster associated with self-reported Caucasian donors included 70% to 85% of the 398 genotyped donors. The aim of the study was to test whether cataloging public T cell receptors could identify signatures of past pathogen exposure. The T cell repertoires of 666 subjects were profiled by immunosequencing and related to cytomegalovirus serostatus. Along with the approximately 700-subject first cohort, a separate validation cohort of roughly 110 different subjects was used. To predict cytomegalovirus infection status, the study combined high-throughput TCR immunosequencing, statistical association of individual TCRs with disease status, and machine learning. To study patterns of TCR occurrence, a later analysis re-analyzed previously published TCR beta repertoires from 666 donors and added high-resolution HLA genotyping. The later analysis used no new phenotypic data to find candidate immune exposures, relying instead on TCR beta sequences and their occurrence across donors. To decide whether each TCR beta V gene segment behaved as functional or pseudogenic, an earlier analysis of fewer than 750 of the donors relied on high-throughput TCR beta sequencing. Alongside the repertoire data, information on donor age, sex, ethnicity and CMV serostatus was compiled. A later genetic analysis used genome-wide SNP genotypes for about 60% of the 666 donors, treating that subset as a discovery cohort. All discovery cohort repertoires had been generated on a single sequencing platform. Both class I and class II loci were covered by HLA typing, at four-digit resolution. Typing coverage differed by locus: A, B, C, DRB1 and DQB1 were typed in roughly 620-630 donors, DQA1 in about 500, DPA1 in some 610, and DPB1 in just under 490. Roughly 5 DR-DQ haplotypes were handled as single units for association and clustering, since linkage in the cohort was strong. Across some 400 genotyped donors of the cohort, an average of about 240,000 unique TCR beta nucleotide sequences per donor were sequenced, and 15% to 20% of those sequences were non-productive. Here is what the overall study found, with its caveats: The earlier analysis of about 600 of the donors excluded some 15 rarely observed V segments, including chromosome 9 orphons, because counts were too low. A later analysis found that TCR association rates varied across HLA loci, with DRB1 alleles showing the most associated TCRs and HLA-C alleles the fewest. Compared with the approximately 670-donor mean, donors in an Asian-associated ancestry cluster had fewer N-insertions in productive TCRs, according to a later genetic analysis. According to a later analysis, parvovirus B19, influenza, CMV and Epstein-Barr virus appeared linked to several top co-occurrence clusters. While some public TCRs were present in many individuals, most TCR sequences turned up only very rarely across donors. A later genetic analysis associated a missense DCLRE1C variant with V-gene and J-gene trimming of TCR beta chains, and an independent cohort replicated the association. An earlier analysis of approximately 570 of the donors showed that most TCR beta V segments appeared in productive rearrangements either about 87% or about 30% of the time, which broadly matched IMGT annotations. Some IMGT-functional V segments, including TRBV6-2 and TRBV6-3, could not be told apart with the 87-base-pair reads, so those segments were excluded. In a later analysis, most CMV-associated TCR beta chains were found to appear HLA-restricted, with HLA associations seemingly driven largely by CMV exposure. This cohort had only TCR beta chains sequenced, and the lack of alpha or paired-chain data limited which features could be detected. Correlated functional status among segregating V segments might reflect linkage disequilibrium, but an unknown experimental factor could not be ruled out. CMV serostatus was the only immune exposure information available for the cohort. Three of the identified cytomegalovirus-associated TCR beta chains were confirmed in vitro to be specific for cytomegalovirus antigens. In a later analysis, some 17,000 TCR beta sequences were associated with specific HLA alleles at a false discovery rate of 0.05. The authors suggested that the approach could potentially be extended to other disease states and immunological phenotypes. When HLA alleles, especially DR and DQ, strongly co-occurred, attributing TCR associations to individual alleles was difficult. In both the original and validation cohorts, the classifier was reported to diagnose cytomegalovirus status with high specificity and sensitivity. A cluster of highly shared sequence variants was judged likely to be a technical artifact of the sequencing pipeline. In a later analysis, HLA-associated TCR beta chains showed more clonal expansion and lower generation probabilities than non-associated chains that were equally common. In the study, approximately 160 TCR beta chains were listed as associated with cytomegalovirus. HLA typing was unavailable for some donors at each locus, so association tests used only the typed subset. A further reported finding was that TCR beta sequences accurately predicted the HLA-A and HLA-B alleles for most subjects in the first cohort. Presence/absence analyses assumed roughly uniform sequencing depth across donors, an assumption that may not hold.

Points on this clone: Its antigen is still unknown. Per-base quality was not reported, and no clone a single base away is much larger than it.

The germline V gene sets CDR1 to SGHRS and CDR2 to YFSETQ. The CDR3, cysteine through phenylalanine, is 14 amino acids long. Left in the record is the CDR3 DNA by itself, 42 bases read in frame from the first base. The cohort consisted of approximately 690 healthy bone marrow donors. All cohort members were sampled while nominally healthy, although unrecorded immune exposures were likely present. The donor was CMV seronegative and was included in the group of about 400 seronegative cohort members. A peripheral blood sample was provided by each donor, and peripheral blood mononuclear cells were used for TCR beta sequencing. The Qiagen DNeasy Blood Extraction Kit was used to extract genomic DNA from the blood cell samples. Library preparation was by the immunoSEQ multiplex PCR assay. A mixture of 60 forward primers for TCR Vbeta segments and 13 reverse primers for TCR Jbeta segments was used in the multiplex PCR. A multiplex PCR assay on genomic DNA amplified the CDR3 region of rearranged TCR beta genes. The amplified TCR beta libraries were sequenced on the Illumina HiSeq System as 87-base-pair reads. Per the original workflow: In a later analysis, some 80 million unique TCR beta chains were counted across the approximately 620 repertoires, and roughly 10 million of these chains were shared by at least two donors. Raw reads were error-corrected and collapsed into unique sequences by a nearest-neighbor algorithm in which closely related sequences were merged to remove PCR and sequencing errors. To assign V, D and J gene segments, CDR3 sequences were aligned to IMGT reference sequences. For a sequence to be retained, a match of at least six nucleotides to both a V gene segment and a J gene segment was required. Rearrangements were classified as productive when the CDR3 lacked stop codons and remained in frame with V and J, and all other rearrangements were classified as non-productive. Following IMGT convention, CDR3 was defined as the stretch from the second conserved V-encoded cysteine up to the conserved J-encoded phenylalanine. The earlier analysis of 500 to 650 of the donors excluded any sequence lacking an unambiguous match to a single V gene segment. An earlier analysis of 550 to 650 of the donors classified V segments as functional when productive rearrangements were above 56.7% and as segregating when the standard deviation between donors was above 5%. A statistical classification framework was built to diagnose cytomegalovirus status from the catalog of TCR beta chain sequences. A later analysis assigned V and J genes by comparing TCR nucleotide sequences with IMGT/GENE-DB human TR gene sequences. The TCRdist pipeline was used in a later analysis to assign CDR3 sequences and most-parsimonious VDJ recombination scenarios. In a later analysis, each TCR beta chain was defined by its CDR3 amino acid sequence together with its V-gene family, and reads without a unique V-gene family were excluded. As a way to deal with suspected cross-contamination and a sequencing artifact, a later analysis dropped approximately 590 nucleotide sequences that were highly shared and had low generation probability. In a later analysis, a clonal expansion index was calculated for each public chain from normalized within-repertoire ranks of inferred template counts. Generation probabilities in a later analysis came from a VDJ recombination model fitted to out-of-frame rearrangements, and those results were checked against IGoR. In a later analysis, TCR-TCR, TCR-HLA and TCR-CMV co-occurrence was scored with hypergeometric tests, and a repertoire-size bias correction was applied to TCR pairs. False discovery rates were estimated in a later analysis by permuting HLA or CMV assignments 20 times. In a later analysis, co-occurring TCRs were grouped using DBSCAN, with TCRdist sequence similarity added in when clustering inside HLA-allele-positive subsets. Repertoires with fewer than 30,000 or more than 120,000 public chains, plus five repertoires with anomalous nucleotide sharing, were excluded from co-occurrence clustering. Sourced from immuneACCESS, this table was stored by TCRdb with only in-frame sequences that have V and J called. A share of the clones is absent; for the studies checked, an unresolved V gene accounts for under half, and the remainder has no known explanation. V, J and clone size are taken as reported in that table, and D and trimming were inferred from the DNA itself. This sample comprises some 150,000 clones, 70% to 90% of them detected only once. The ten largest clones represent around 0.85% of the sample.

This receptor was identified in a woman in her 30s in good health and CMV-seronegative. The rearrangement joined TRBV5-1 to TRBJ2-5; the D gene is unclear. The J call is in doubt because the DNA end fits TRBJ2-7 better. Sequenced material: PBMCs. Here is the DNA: TGCGCCAGCAGCCCAGGCTTATCTGTTTACGAGCAGTACTTC. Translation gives CASSPGLSVYEQYF.